Only a few counts were recorded for the clone carrying this TCR beta chain. Its antigen is currently unknown. This sample stems from a study of memory CD4+ T cells and cytomegalovirus serostatus. Per the study methods: Out-of-frame sequences were removed, leaving about 2,300,000 distinct TCRbeta sequences. Profiled with immunoSEQ multiplex PCR; TCRdb holds only in-frame clones, not every one. That table furnishes V, J and clone size, whereas the DNA furnished D and trimming. Altogether roughly 56,000 clones are present, 82% being singletons, with the ten largest covering over 0.35%. Study-level findings and limits: Of 150 to 200 reported CMV TCRbeta sequences, under 70 were found in memory CD4+ repertoires. Suggested: most of the CMV-linked TCR signature lies in CD4+ memory cells. CMV serostatus prediction reached median AUC around 0.94, or 0.89 with US-trained model.

The V gene lost 1 base and the J gene lost 6 bases, with 15 bases spanning the gap. This CDR3 is built from 16 residues. Per the germline V gene, CDR1 is MGHRA and CDR2 is YSYEKL. Single viable CD3+CD4+CD8-CD45RO+ cells were sorted as the memory CD4+ T cells. Sequencing was carried out using memory CD4+ T cells from blood. The chain links TRBV4-1 to TRBJ2-2; D is uncertain. The clonotype was recovered from an adult in good health and CMV-seronegative. The DNA of the CDR3 is TGCGCCAGCAGCCAAGGTCGGATTTTGGTGGCCGGGGAGCTGTTTTTT. This encodes CASSQGRILVAGELFF.